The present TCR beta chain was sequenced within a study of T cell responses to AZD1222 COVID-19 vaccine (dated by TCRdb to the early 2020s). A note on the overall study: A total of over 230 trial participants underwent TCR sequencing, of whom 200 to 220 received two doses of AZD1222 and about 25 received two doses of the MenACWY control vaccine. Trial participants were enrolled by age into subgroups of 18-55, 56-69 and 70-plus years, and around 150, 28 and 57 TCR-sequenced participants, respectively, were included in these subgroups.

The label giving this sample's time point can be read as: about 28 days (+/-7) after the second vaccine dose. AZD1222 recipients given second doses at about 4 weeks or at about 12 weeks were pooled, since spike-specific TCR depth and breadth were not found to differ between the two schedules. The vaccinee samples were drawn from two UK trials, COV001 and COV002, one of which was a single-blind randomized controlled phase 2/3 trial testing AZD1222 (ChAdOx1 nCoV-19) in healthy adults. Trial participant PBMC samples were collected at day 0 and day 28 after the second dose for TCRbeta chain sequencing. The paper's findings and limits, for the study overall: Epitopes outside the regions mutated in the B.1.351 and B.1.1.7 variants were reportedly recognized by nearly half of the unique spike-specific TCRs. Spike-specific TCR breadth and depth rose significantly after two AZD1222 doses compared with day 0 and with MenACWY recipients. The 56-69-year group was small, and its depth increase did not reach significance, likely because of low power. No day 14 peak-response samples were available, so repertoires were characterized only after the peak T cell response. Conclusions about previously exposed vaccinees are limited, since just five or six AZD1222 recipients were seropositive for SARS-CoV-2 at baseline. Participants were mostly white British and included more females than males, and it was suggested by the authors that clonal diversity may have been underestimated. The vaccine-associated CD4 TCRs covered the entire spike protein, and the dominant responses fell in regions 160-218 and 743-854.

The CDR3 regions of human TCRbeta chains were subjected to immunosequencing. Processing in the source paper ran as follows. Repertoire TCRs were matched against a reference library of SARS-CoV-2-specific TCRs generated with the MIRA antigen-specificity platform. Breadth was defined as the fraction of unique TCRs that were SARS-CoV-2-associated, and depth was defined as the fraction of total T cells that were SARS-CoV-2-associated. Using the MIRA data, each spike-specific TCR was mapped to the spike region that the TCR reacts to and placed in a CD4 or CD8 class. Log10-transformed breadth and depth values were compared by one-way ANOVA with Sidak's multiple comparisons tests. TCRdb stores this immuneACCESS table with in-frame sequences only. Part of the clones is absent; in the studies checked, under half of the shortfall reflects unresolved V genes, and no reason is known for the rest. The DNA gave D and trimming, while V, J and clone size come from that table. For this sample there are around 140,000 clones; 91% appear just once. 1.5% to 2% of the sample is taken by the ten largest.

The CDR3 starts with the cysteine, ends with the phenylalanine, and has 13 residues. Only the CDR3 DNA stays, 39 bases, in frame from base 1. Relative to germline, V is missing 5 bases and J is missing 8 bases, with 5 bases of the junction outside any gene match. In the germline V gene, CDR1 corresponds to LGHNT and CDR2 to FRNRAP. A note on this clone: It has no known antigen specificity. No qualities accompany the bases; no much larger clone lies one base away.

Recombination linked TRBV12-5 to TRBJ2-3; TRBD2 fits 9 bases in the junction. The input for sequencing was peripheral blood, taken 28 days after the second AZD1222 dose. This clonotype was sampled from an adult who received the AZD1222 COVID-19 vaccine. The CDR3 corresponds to CASGLSGSGTQYF. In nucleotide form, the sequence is TGTGCTAGTGGTCTTAGCGGGAGCGGTACGCAGTATTTT.